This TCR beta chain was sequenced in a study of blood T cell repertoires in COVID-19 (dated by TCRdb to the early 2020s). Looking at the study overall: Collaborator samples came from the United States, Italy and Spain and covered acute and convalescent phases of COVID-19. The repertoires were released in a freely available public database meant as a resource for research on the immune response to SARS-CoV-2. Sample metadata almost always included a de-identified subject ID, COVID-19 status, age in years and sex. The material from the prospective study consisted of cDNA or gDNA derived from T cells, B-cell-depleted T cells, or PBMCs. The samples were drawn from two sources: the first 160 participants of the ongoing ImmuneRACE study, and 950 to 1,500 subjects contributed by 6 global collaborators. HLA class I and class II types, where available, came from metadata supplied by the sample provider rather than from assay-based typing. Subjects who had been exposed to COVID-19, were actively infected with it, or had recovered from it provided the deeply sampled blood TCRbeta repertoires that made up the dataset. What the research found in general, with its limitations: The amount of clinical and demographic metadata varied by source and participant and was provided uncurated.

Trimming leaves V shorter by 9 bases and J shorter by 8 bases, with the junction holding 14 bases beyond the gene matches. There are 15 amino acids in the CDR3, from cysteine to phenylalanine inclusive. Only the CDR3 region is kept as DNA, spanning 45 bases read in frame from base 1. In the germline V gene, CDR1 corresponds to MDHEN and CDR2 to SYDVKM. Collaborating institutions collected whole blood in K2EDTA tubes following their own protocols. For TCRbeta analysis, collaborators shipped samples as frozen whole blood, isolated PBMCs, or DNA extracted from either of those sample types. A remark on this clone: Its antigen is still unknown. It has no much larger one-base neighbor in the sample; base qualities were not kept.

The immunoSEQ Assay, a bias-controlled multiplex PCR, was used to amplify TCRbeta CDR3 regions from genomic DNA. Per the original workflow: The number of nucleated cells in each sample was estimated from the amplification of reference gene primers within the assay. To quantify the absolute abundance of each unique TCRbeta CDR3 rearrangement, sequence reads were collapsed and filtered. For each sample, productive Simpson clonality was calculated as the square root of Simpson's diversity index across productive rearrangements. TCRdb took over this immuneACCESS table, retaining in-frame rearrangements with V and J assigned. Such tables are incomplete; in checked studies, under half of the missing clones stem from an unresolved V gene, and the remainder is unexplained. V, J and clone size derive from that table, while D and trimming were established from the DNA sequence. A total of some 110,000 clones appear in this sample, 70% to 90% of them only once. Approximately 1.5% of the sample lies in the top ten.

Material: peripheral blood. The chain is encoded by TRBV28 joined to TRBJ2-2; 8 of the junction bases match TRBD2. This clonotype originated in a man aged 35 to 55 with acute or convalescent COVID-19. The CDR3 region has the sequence CASPTGGRHKGELFF. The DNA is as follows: TGTGCCAGTCCTACGGGAGGGCGACATAAAGGGGAGCTGTTTTTT.